This T cell receptor beta chain emerged from a study of blood T cell repertoires in COVID-19. In germline, CDR1 is MDHEN, CDR2 SYDVKM. V lost 5 bases and J lost 8; bases outside the gene matches: 10. This CDR3 is built from 14 residues. In the study's own analysis: From reference gene primer amplification, estimates of nucleated cell counts were derived. Sequencing was performed with immunoSEQ multiplex PCR; in TCRdb, only in-frame clones are kept and a portion is missing. That table gives V, J and clone size, and the DNA gave D and trimming. Of roughly 150,000 clones listed, roughly 80% were seen once; the top ten hold 11% to 15%.

The chain recombines TRBV28 with TRBJ1-2; 8 bases align to TRBD1. Sample: peripheral blood. The sequence derives from an elderly woman with acute or convalescent COVID-19. The CDR3 DNA reads as TGTGCCAGCAGTCCGACAGGGGTGCTATGGGGCTACACCTTC. Its protein product is CASSPTGVLWGYTF.